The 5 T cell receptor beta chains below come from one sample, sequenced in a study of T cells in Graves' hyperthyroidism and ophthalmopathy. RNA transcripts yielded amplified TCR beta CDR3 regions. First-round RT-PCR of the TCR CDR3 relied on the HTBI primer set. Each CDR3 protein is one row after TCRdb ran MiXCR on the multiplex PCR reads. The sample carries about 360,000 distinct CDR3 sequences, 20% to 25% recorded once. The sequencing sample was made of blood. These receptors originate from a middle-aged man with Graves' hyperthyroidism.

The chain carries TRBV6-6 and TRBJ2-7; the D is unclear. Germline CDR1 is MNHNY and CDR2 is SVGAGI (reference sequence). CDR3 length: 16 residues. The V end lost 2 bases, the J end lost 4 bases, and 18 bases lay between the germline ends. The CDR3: CASSYVLSDINYEQYF. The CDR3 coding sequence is TGTGCCAGCAGTTACGTACTGTCTGACATTAATTACGAGCAGTACTTC.

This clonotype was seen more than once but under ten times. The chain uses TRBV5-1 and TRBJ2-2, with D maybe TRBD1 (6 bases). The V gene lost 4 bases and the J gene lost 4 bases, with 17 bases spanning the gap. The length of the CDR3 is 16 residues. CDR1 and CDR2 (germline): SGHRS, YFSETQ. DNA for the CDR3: TGCGCCAGCAGCCCGGAATTCGGGACACCCACCGGGGAGCTGTTTTTT. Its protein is CASSPEFGTPTGELFF.

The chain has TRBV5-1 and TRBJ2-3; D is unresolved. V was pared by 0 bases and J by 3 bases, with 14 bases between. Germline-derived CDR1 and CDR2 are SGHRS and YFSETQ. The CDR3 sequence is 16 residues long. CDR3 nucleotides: TGCGCCAGCAGCTTGGGTAGGATTTTTGGGACAGATACGCAGTATTTT. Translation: CASSLGRIFGTDTQYF.

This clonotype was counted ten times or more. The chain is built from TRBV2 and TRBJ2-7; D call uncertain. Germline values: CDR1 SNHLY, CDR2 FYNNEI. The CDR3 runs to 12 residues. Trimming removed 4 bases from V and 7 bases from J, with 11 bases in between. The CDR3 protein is CASSVVRREQYF. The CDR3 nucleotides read TGTGCCAGCAGTGTAGTCCGGCGGGAGCAGTACTTC.

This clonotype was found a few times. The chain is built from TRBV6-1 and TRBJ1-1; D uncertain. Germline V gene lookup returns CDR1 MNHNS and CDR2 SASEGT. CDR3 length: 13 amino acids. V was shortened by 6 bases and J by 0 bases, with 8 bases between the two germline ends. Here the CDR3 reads CASRPGLNTEAFF. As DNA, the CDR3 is TGTGCCAGCAGACCCGGCCTGAACACTGAAGCTTTCTTT.